This TCR beta chain was captured by sequencing in a study of T cell responses to AZD1222 COVID-19 vaccine. Background on the study: Pooled samples include second doses given at about 4 or 12 weeks. General study points: The repertoires were collected only after the peak T cell response.

The method was immunoSEQ multiplex PCR; TCRdb's version includes in-frame clones alone and lacks a portion of them. The sample contains about 97,000 clones, almost 85% of which appear only once. Trimming left V 5 bases short and J 0 bases short, with 11 bases between. Germline V gives CDR1 SGHDT, CDR2 YYEEEE. The CDR3 runs 14 residues. With regard to this clone: Its antigen remains unknown.

Material: peripheral blood, obtained on day 0 of AZD1222 vaccination. The source is an adult in good health. The V call is TRBV5-6, the J call TRBJ1-1; D might be TRBD1 (6 bases). Here the CDR3 DNA reads TGTGCCAGCAGACAGGGTATTATGAACACTGAAGCTTTCTTT. It specifies CASRQGIMNTEAFF.